This TCR beta chain was recovered during a study of blood T cell repertoires in COVID-19. Whole-study context: Acute-phase and convalescent COVID-19 samples originated in the United States, Italy and Spain. The analysed material was cDNA or gDNA that came from T cells, B-cell-depleted T cells, or PBMCs.

Germline V lookup: CDR1 SSHAT, CDR2 FNYEAQ (reference sequence). V gave up 5 bases and J gave up 5 bases; unmatched junction bases: 7. The CDR3 extends over 14 amino acids. Original processing methods: Scientists estimated how many nucleated cells there were by amplifying reference gene primers. The data were produced by immunoSEQ multiplex PCR, yet TCRdb's version contains in-frame clones alone and is incomplete. V and J calls and clone size follow that table, whereas D and trimming were derived from the DNA. The sample includes over 250,000 clones, around nine tenths of them seen just once. The chain is built from TRBV7-7 and TRBJ2-3; 7 bases fit TRBD2. This sequence was found in a man aged 40-49 years who had recovered from COVID-19. The source material was peripheral blood. The DNA of the CDR3 is TGTGCCAGCAGCCGGCGGGGGACCGAAGATACGCAGTATTTT. Translation: CASSRRGTEDTQYF.